Listed below are T cell receptor beta chains from one sample, sequenced in a study of control samples from healthy donors and cancer patients. The table came from immunoSEQ multiplex PCR; TCRdb's copy has only in-frame clones and leaves some out. The sample has around 130,000 clones, about 88% seen once. Input material: blood. Receptors originate from a man aged 50 to 59 in good health. CDR3s include the opening cysteine and the closing phenylalanine or tryptophan.

v_gene	j_gene	CDR3aa
TRBV2	TRBJ1-1	CASSETPNTEAFF
TRBV9	TRBJ1-6	CASSTLGLTNSPLHF
TRBV4-2	TRBJ1-5	CASSQKESRDRNQPQHF
TRBV7-2	TRBJ1-1	CASSFWLGGVTEAFF
TRBV27	TRBJ2-1	CASSPLAGDNEQFF
TRBV28	TRBJ2-1	CASRPQGYNEQFF
TRBV2	TRBJ2-7	CASTATDSYEQYF
TRBV11-3	TRBJ2-7	CASSVTPGLRRPGATYEQYF
TRBV29-1	TRBJ2-3	CSVNRGRSTDTQYF
TRBV4-2	TRBJ2-3	CASSPGTGRKTDTQYF
TRBV27	TRBJ2-3	CASSLRVRGLRTDTQYF
TRBV12-3/TRBV12-4	TRBJ2-7	CASRPGAVYEQYF
TRBV5-8	TRBJ1-5	CASSLRGGDSNQPQHF
TRBV19	TRBJ1-1	CASRTGRTEAFF
TRBV3-1/TRBV3-2	TRBJ2-2	CASSQWGDLNTGELFF
TRBV28	TRBJ1-1	CASQIGQGRDAFF
TRBV6-4	TRBJ1-4	CATGPMGEKLFF
TRBV20-1	TRBJ1-5	CSASPPSADQPQHF
TRBV18	TRBJ2-7	CASSGEGYEQYF
TRBV6-5	TRBJ2-5	CASSLRTTPLETQYF
TRBV10-3	TRBJ2-7	CAIRGQGSYEQYF
TRBV25-1	TRBJ1-5	CASSKGTDNQPQHF
TRBV30	TRBJ2-4	CAWTSNPGQFQYF
TRBV10-1	TRBJ2-1	CASSSGGSGEQFF
TRBV2	TRBJ2-2	CANRDRGYTGELFF
TRBV20-1	TRBJ1-4	CSASRDTWGGNEKLFF
TRBV7-2	TRBJ1-1	CASTFYLDTEAFF
TRBV6-5	TRBJ2-7	CASKIQPLTGIEYF
TRBV6-2/TRBV6-3	TRBJ2-3	CASSYSQFHTDTQYF
TRBV18	TRBJ2-1	CASSLSSGGEQFF
TRBV3-1/TRBV3-2	TRBJ1-6	CASSQELGSPLHF
TRBV6-5	TRBJ1-2	CASSYSTAIGGGYTF
TRBV4-1	TRBJ1-6	CASSQESYNSPLHF
TRBV3-1/TRBV3-2	TRBJ1-2	CASSLGQGLGYTF
TRBV7-2	TRBJ1-1	CASSLERMNTEAFF
TRBV7-8	TRBJ2-1	CASSKTGRGIEQFF
TRBV28	TRBJ2-1	CASSSSLDREYNEQFF
TRBV2	TRBJ1-1	CASSTGWNTEAFF
TRBV3-1/TRBV3-2	TRBJ2-5	CASSSNGLGTSGQETQYF
TRBV30	TRBJ2-5	CAWRRDRTKQYF
TRBV3-1/TRBV3-2	TRBJ1-1	CASTGGGEAFF
TRBV28	TRBJ1-5	CASSTSGSGNQPQHF
TRBV5-5	TRBJ2-2	CASSLAPGGQTGELFF
TRBV12-1	TRBJ1-5	CASSLTDNSNQPQHF
TRBV5-1	TRBJ1-2	CASSFTQGEGAGYTF
TRBV29-1	TRBJ2-3	CSGPFETDTQYF
TRBV19	TRBJ1-5	CASSIKTGTGVHNQPQHF
TRBV15	TRBJ1-4	CATSRRPGQGARGEKLFF
TRBV30	TRBJ1-3	CAWSVRRRDLWGNTIYF
TRBV6-1	TRBJ1-1	CASSERMYEAFF
TRBV18	TRBJ2-5	CASSPRQETQYF
TRBV28	TRBJ1-1	CASPRTGVIEAFF
TRBV2	TRBJ1-2	CASSPQGDYGYTF
TRBV5-4	TRBJ2-3	CASSSFGTDTQYF